This record looks at one T cell receptor beta chain sequence and its context. Antigen: not known. These data originate in a study of Ad26.COV2.S vaccination and SARS-CoV-2 variants. Study background: Sample donor was a member of the COV1001 Ad26.COV2.S trial arm. Ad26.COV2.S was injected intramuscularly once or twice, 56 days apart.

The germline CDR1 and CDR2 sequences are MNHEY and SVGAGI. CDR3 length: 16 amino acids. The V end lost 2 bases, the J end lost 2 bases, and 15 bases lay between the germline ends. Treatment denoted: 15 to 20 received Ad26.COV2.S at low or high dose, single or two shots; 5 received placebo; per-sample allocation not given. Collection of the samples took place on day 63 after the first injection of vaccine or placebo. Vaccination used an Ad26 vector expressing Wuhan-strain SARS-CoV-2 spike. Clones were read by immunoSEQ multiplex PCR, and TCRdb kept only the in-frame ones, dropping some. The sample shows about 320,000 clones, about 86% of them seen only once. Study-wide findings and caveats: Vaccine recipients and placebo recipients showed similar non-spike TCR breadth.

J is TRBJ1-2 and V is TRBV6-5; no reliable D call. The specimen was peripheral blood, collected in a trial of Ad26.COV2.S vaccine versus placebo. This sequence was found in a person aged 18-60 years who received the Ad26.COV2.S COVID-19 vaccine or a placebo. The CDR3 region is CASSYGGEPRNYGYTF. CDR3 nucleotide sequence: TGTGCCAGCAGTTACGGTGGGGAACCAAGGAACTATGGCTACACCTTC.